Listed below are T cell receptor beta chains from one sample, sequenced in a study of T cell responses to AZD1222 COVID-19 vaccine. Libraries were prepared by immunoSEQ multiplex PCR; TCRdb keeps only in-frame clonotypes and omits some of them. Of 100,000 to 150,000 clones in the sample, just over 90% were seen once. Sequenced material: peripheral blood, taken on day 0 of AZD1222 vaccination. The receptor set was obtained from an adult in good health. CDR3s include the opening cysteine and the closing phenylalanine or tryptophan. The D gene is left open where the match is weak. Rows may omit the clone size; those that give it use once, few, many or a size class.

j_call | d_call | clone_size | v_call | cdr3_nt | cdr3_aa
TRBJ1-2 | NA | NA | TRBV28 | TGTGCCAGCAGTTTCCCCAACTTCGGCTACACCTTC | CASSFPNFGYTF
TRBJ2-7 | TRBD1 | NA | TRBV7-2 | TGTGCCAGCAGCTTAGGACAGGGGGCTTACGAGCAGTACTTC | CASSLGQGAYEQYF
TRBJ1-1 | TRBD1 | NA | TRBV5-1 | TGCGCCAGCAGCTTGGACAGGGGGACTGAAGCTTTCTTT | CASSLDRGTEAFF
TRBJ1-4 | TRBD1 | few | TRBV27 | TGTGCCAGCAGTTTTGACAGGGTAGGGGCGGAAAAACTGTTTTTT | CASSFDRVGAEKLFF
TRBJ1-5 | TRBD1 | NA | TRBV6-2/TRBV6-3 | TGTGCCAGCAGTCGCGCCGGACAGGGCAATCAGCCCCAGCATTTT | CASSRAGQGNQPQHF
TRBJ2-1 | NA | NA | TRBV28 | TGTGCCAGCAGTGCTCCGGGGGGCGCGTATAATGAGCAGTTCTTC | CASSAPGGAYNEQFF
TRBJ1-1 | NA | NA | TRBV5-4 | TGTGCCACCAACGAGGGAGGGAACACTGAAGCTTTCTTT | CATNEGGNTEAFF
TRBJ2-1 | NA | NA | TRBV2 | TGTGCCAGCAGAACAGGGACTCTTTCCTACAATGAGCAGTTCTTC | CASRTGTLSYNEQFF
TRBJ2-2 | NA | NA | TRBV11-2 | TGTGCCAGCAGCTTTGCAGGGAACGGGCCCGGGGAGCTGTTTTTT | CASSFAGNGPGELFF
TRBJ2-2 | NA | NA | TRBV4-2 | TGTGCCAGCAGCCAAGGGCACACCGGGGAGCTGTTTTTT | CASSQGHTGELFF
TRBJ1-5 | TRBD1 | NA | TRBV24-1 | TGTGCCACCAGTGGTTTAGGATGCGCTGGAGGGGGCCATAGGGACAATCAGCCCCAGCATTTT | CATSGLGCAGGGHRDNQPQHF
TRBJ1-2 | TRBD1 | NA | TRBV7-9 | TGTGCCAGCAGCGTAATTCCGGGACAGGGGAGTAACTATGGCTACACCTTC | CASSVIPGQGSNYGYTF
TRBJ1-2 | NA | NA | TRBV7-2 | TGTGCCAGCAGCTTAGGTCCAGACGCTAACTATGGCTACACCTTC | CASSLGPDANYGYTF
TRBJ2-5 | TRBD1 | many | TRBV9 | TGTGCCAGCAGCGTGACCGGGACAGGGGAAGAGACCCAGTACTTC | CASSVTGTGEETQYF
TRBJ2-1 | TRBD2 | NA | TRBV5-6 | TGTGCCAGCAGCTTGGGACTAGCGGGGGACAATGAGCAGTTCTTC | CASSLGLAGDNEQFF
TRBJ1-1 | NA | NA | TRBV6-6 | TGTGCCAGCAGCGTAATTGGGGAGGACACTGAAGCTTTCTTT | CASSVIGEDTEAFF
TRBJ1-6 | TRBD1 | NA | TRBV7-8 | TGTGCCAGCAGCTTATTGACAGGGGGTTATAATTCACCCCTCCACTTT | CASSLLTGGYNSPLHF
TRBJ1-6 | TRBD1 | NA | TRBV2 | TGTGCCAGCAGGGGGACAGTAAATAATTCACCCCTCCACTTT | CASRGTVNNSPLHF
TRBJ2-3 | NA | NA | TRBV28 | TGTGCCAGCAGACCACCCCTATTAGGGATCCATACAGATACGCAGTATTTT | CASRPPLLGIHTDTQYF
TRBJ1-1 | TRBD1 | NA | TRBV4-1 | TGCGCCAGCAGCCAGGATACAGGGGGGCCTGTGACTGAAGCTTTCTTT | CASSQDTGGPVTEAFF
TRBJ2-5 | NA | NA | TRBV21-1 | TGTGCCAGCAGCAGAGCGGGGACAGGGGTTGGGTGCGGAGAGACCCAGTACTTC | CASSRAGTGVGCGETQYF
TRBJ2-1 | TRBD2 | NA | TRBV5-1 | TGCGCCAGCAAGTTAGCGGGGACCTCCTACAATGAGCAGTTCTTC | CASKLAGTSYNEQFF